This TCR beta chain comes out of a study of blood T cell repertoires in COVID-19. Study information: Collection of acute and convalescent COVID-19 samples took place in the United States, Italy and Spain.

The sample holds a few counts of this clone. Clones were read by immunoSEQ multiplex PCR, and TCRdb kept only the in-frame ones, dropping some. The sample yields hundreds of thousands of clones, about 90% seen once. Enrolled through a virtual design, the participants were between roughly 18 and 90 years of age and came from 24 US areas. Before being deemed recovered, Cohort 3 donors had two negative PCRs, clearance, or symptom resolution. The TCR was taken from a woman aged 30 to 39 who had recovered from COVID-19. The source material was PBMCs or T cells enriched from blood (not recorded which).

CDR3 loop: CASSLDQKGGTEAFF. As DNA, the CDR3 is TGTGCCAGCAGCTTAGATCAAAAAGGGGGCACTGAAGCTTTCTTT. This chain uses TRBV11-3 with TRBJ1-1; possible D gene TRBD1, 6 bases. CDR3 length: 15 residues. V was pared by 0 bases and J by 4 bases, with 12 bases between. CDR1 is SGHNT, CDR2 YENEEA, per germline.